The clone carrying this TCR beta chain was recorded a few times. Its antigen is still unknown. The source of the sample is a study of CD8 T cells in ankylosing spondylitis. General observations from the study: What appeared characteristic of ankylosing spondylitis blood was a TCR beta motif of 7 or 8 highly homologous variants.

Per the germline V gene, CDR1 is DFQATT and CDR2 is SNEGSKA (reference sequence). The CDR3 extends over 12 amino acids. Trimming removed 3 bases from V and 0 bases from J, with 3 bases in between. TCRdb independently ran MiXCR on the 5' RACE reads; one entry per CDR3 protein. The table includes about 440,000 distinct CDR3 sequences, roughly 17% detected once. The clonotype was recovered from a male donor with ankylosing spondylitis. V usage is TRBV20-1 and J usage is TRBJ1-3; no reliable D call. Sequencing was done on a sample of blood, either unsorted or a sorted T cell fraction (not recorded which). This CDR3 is CSASGSGNTIYF. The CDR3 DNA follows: TGCAGTGCTAGCGGCTCTGGAAACACCATATATTTT.